Listed here are 12 T cell receptor beta chains from one sample, sequenced in a study of radiotherapy plus CTLA-4 blockade in lung cancer. Sequencing used immunoSEQ multiplex PCR; TCRdb keeps in-frame clones, though not all of them. Of roughly 59,000 clones in the sample, about 70% are singletons; the top ten hold about 8.5%. Sequenced here: peripheral blood, sampled from a patient treated with radiotherapy plus ipilimumab. The receptors derive from a human donor with non-small cell lung cancer whose response to radiotherapy plus ipilimumab could not be evaluated.

There are a few counts of this clone. The V gene is TRBV6-5, the J gene TRBJ1-5; D is unclear. CDR1 MNHEY and CDR2 SVGAGI come from the germline V gene. V lost 7 bases and J 0 bases, leaving 13 bases between the germline ends. This CDR3 has 15 residues. The CDR3 here is CASNLSADSNQPQHF. CDR3 nucleotide sequence: TGTGCCAGCAACCTATCCGCTGATAGCAATCAGCCCCAGCATTTT.

The genes are TRBV13 and TRBJ2-1; TRBD2 matches 15 bases. Germline CDR1 reads PRHDT; CDR2 reads FYEKMQ (reference sequence). J was trimmed by 2 bases and V by 6 bases; bases with no gene match: 11. The CDR3 is 19 amino acids. In DNA, the CDR3 is TGTGCCAGCAGTTCGGGACTAGCGGGAGGTCGCCTCGCCTACAATGAGCAGTTCTTC. Amino acids: CASSSGLAGGRLAYNEQFF.

The chain has TRBV28 and TRBJ2-1; D is undetermined. V was cut by 8 bases and J by 0 bases, with 14 bases left in between. CDR3 length: 15 amino acids. Germline assignment: CDR1 MDHEN and CDR2 SYDVKM. Written as DNA, the CDR3 is TGTGCCAGCTTCCAAACCTCCAGCTCCTACAATGAGCAGTTCTTC. Protein: CASFQTSSSYNEQFF.

A few counts support this clone. This chain links TRBV11-2 with TRBJ1-1; 7 bases are a match to TRBD1. Trimming took 4 bases from V and 3 from J; bases not matched to a gene: 14. This CDR3 comprises 17 residues. Germline loops: CDR1 SGHAT, CDR2 FQNNGV. The DNA of the CDR3 is TGTGCCAGCAGCTCCCACCCGTCGTCAGGGGGATACACTGAAGCTTTCTTT. Its translation: CASSSHPSSGGYTEAFF.

The genes are TRBV27 and TRBJ1-1; possibly TRBD1 for D (6 bases). V shed 0 bases and J shed 3 bases, with 17 bases lying between them. This CDR3 contains 17 residues. CDR1 is MNHEY and CDR2 is SMNVEV in the germline V gene (reference sequence). The CDR3 sequence: CASSLSGLQGRYTEAFF. CDR3 DNA sequence: TGTGCCAGCAGTTTATCGGGCCTACAGGGCAGGTACACTGAAGCTTTCTTT.

The chain couples TRBV4-3 to TRBJ1-5; weak D call: TRBD1 (5 bases). CDR1 LGHNA and CDR2 YSLEER come from the germline V gene. This CDR3 has 16 residues. The ends were cut back, 1 base at V and 5 bases at J, with 15 bases in the middle. The CDR3 region is CASSQGGGRWDQPQHF. Written as DNA, the CDR3 is TGCGCCAGCAGCCAAGGGGGGGGGAGGTGGGATCAGCCCCAGCATTTT.

This chain links TRBV13 with TRBJ2-1; 11 positions agree with TRBD2. CDR1 PRHDT and CDR2 FYEKMQ come from the germline V gene (reference sequence). Trimming took 5 bases from V and 7 from J; bases not matched to a gene: 16. The CDR3 runs to 18 residues. The CDR3 sequence: CASSPRGSGGAFRNEQFF. The DNA of the CDR3 is TGTGCCAGCAGCCCCAGAGGTAGCGGGGGGGCATTTAGAAATGAGCAGTTCTTC.

The rearrangement uses TRBV6-6 and TRBJ1-2; unclear D gene. This CDR3 is built from 15 residues. Germline CDR1 and CDR2: MNHNY and SVGAGI (reference sequence). Trimming shortened V by 0 bases and J by 6 bases, and 14 bases separated the two germline ends. This CDR3 reads CASSYSHALSNGYTF. DNA of the CDR3: TGTGCCAGCAGTTACTCACACGCCCTCTCGAATGGCTACACCTTC.

This rearrangement joins TRBV11-3 to TRBJ2-7; 7 nucleotides align to TRBD1. Germline V gene data show CDR1 as SGHNT and CDR2 as YENEEA. After removal of 5 bases from V and 4 bases from J, the junction contained 8 bases not matched to a gene. The CDR3 covers 14 residues. CDR3 protein: CASSLQGPAYEQYF. CDR3 sequence (DNA): TGTGCCAGCAGCCTACAGGGGCCAGCTTACGAGCAGTACTTC. Full variable domain (outside the CDR3, taken from reference TRBV11-3 and TRBJ2-7): EAGVVQSPRYKIIEKKQPVAFWCNPISGHNTLYWYLQNLGQGPELLIRYENEEAVDDSQLPKDRFSAERLKGVDSTLKIQPAELGDSAVYLCASSLQGPAYEQYFGPGTRLTVT.

The rearrangement joins TRBV5-4 to TRBJ2-7; maybe TRBD2 (7 bases). Trimming removed 0 bases from V and 5 bases from J, with 15 bases in between. The CDR3 runs to 15 residues. Germline values: CDR1 SGHNT, CDR2 YYREEE (reference sequence). CDR3: CASSLVAGAPNEQYF. DNA for the CDR3: TGTGCCAGCAGCTTGGTTGCGGGGGCGCCGAACGAGCAGTACTTC.

This sequence joins TRBV6-5 and TRBJ2-7; 9 bases are shared with TRBD2. The ends lost 8 bases at V and 5 bases at J; junction bases unmatched: 10. Germline assignment: CDR1 MNHEY and CDR2 SVGAGI. The CDR3 spans 14 residues. The CDR3 DNA is TGTGCCAGCGGAAAGACTAGCGGTTTTGACGAGCAGTACTTC. Encoded protein: CASGKTSGFDEQYF.

About this clone itself: This specimen includes other DNA sequences encoding the same CDR3. This chain uses TRBV5-1 with TRBJ1-2, with D possibly TRBD1 on 5 matching bases. V lost 0 bases to trimming and J lost 0 bases, with 9 bases between them. The CDR3 sequence is 15 residues long. From germline, CDR1 is SGHRS and CDR2 YFSETQ. The CDR3 loop is CASSLEAGPNYGYTF. Here the CDR3 DNA reads TGCGCCAGCAGCTTGGAGGCAGGGCCTAACTATGGCTACACCTTC.